The clone carrying this T cell receptor beta chain has ten or more counts. The data originate from a study of CD8 T cells in ankylosing spondylitis. From the 5' RACE reads, TCRdb called clonotypes with MiXCR, one entry per CDR3 protein. The sample contains approximately 250,000 distinct CDR3 sequences, more than 20% of which appear only once. The CDR3 extends over 13 amino acids. The germline CDR1 and CDR2 sequences are ENHRY and SYGVKD. V was shortened by 0 bases and J by 5 bases, with 7 bases between the two germline ends. This TCR derives from a male donor with ankylosing spondylitis or in good health (not recorded which). The chain combines TRBV10-3 with TRBJ2-5; D remains unclear. The specimen was blood, either unsorted or a sorted T cell fraction (not recorded which). The CDR3 coding sequence is TGTGCCATCAGTGAGTCTCGTCCGGAGACCCAGTACTTC. It is translated as CAISESRPETQYF.